This T cell receptor (beta chain) was retrieved from a study of blood T cell repertoires in COVID-19. Across the whole study: Spain, Italy and the United States supplied samples that represented acute and convalescent COVID-19. Sample material is recorded as cDNA or gDNA derived from T cells, B-cell-depleted T cells, or PBMCs.

V was cut by 2 bases and J by 2 bases, with 7 bases left in between. CDR3 size: 13 residues. CDR1 is GTSNPN and CDR2 is SVGIG in the germline V gene (reference sequence). How the authors handled the data: How many nucleated cells were present was estimated from reference gene primer amplification. Data came from immunoSEQ multiplex PCR; TCRdb stores just in-frame clones and leaves some out. V and J calls and clone size are as listed in that table; D and trimming were resolved from the DNA. The sample has roughly 260,000 clones, 70% to 90% seen once; the top ten hold approximately 2.3%. This TCR was recovered from a woman between 50 and 59 years old with acute or convalescent COVID-19. J is TRBJ2-1 and V is TRBV30, with unresolved D. The sequenced sample was peripheral blood. The CDR3 nucleotides are TGTGCCTGGAGTTCGAGCACCTACAATGAGCAGTTCTTC. Translating gives CAWSSSTYNEQFF.